This TCR beta chain was sequenced during a study of immune characterization of retroperitoneal liposarcoma. TCRdb re-analysed the PCR reads in MiXCR, keeping a single row per CDR3 protein. The data show more than 6,500 distinct CDR3 sequences, roughly 29% seen once. CDR1 and CDR2 from the germline V gene are MNHNS and SASEGT. Between the trimmed V and J ends, which lost 5 bases and 4 bases, there was a span of 8 bases. This CDR3 region has 13 residues. This chain joins TRBV6-1 and TRBJ2-2; D gene unclear. This sequence was found in a female donor with retroperitoneal liposarcoma. The sample comprised tumor tissue. As DNA, the CDR3 is TGTGCCAGCAGTCCAGGATTCACCGGGGAGCTGTTTTTT. This sequence encodes CASSPGFTGELFF.